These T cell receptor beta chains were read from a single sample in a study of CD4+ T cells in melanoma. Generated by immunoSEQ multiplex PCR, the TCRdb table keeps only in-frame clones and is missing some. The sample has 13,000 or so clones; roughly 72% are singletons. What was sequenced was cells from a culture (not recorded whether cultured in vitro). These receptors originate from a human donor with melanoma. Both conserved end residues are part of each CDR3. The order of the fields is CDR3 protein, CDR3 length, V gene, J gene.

CDR3 protein: CASSKLAGLNTGELFF
CDR3 length: 16
V gene: TRBV2
J gene: TRBJ2-2

CDR3 protein: CASGQTYSGNTIYF
CDR3 length: 14
V gene: TRBV10-3
J gene: TRBJ1-3

CDR3 protein: CASSLVPGGGGYTF
CDR3 length: 14
V gene: TRBV5-6
J gene: TRBJ1-2

CDR3 protein: CASSEGGGTGTAYGYTF
CDR3 length: 17
V gene: TRBV2
J gene: TRBJ1-2

CDR3 protein: CASSIGRGLNYGYTF
CDR3 length: 15
V gene: TRBV19
J gene: TRBJ1-2

CDR3 protein: CASSQVGGGMETQYF
CDR3 length: 15
V gene: TRBV4-1
J gene: TRBJ2-5

CDR3 protein: CASSLVGETTPAFF
CDR3 length: 14
V gene: TRBV5-8
J gene: TRBJ1-1

CDR3 protein: CASGRTGGTEKLFF
CDR3 length: 14
V gene: TRBV7-8
J gene: TRBJ1-4

CDR3 protein: CASSKALAGVDTQYF
CDR3 length: 15
V gene: TRBV27
J gene: TRBJ2-3

CDR3 protein: CASSLGGNWNNEQFF
CDR3 length: 15
V gene: TRBV5-5
J gene: TRBJ2-1

CDR3 protein: CASSRLAGNNEQFF
CDR3 length: 14
V gene: TRBV6-5
J gene: TRBJ2-1

CDR3 protein: CASSSSPEGPYNEQFF
CDR3 length: 16
V gene: TRBV5-4
J gene: TRBJ2-1

CDR3 protein: CASSRDSNQPQHF
CDR3 length: 13
V gene: TRBV5-1
J gene: TRBJ1-5

CDR3 protein: CASSSIPADTQYF
CDR3 length: 13
V gene: TRBV7-3
J gene: TRBJ2-3

CDR3 protein: CASRGTLTPEAFF
CDR3 length: 13
V gene: TRBV19
J gene: TRBJ1-1

CDR3 protein: CASRSGTGDEKLFF
CDR3 length: 14
V gene: TRBV5-5
J gene: TRBJ1-4

CDR3 protein: CASSKVRQGPETQYF
CDR3 length: 15
V gene: TRBV21-1
J gene: TRBJ2-5

CDR3 protein: CSLGTAETQYF
CDR3 length: 11
V gene: TRBV20-1
J gene: TRBJ2-5

CDR3 protein: CASSESAEGTEAFF
CDR3 length: 14
V gene: TRBV10-1
J gene: TRBJ1-1

CDR3 protein: CASSSPDRGNTGELFF
CDR3 length: 16
V gene: TRBV4-1
J gene: TRBJ2-2

CDR3 protein: CASSRQSNQPQHF
CDR3 length: 13
V gene: TRBV2
J gene: TRBJ1-5

CDR3 protein: CAINPGLASETQYF
CDR3 length: 14
V gene: TRBV10-3
J gene: TRBJ2-5

CDR3 protein: CASSAGLAVDGVTQYF
CDR3 length: 16
V gene: TRBV11-2
J gene: TRBJ2-5

CDR3 protein: CASSQVVEETQYF
CDR3 length: 13
V gene: TRBV4-1
J gene: TRBJ2-5

CDR3 protein: CATGGHHYEQYF
CDR3 length: 12
V gene: TRBV21-1
J gene: TRBJ2-7

CDR3 protein: CASSLEGIYGYTF
CDR3 length: 13
V gene: TRBV5-5
J gene: TRBJ1-2